This T cell receptor (beta chain) was identified in a study of vaccination and CD4 T cells after COVID-19. Findings and caveats of the study: The median count of SARS-CoV-2-reactive clonotypes rose from approximately 21 to 40, not significantly.

Worth noting for this clonotype: Its antigen is not known.

Noted treatment: approximately 11-day PBMC culture with coronavirus spike peptide pools or control peptides (ViraFEST assay). T cells were expanded with peptide pools, and expanded clonotypes were identified by TCR sequencing. Sequence data for DNA of cultured CD4+ T cells were generated by the Oncomine TCR Beta short-read assay. It was from cultured CD4+ T cells that genomic DNA was extracted. MiXCR was run by TCRdb on the PCR reads, yielding one entry per CDR3 protein. The sample has tens of thousands of distinct CDR3 sequences; roughly 54% are singletons. This TCR derives from a human donor who had recovered from COVID-19. The sequenced sample was CD4+ T cells from blood, cultured in vitro.

CDR3 in amino acids: CASSMGLGNTEAFF. CDR3 DNA: TGTGCCAGTAGTATGGGACTTGGGAACACTGAAGCTTTCTTT. V gene TRBV19 combines with J gene TRBJ1-1; possibly TRBD1 for D (5 bases). V gave up 3 bases and J gave up 1 base, with 9 bases separating them. The CDR3 extends over 14 amino acids. Germline V lookup: CDR1 LNHDA, CDR2 SQIVND (reference sequence).